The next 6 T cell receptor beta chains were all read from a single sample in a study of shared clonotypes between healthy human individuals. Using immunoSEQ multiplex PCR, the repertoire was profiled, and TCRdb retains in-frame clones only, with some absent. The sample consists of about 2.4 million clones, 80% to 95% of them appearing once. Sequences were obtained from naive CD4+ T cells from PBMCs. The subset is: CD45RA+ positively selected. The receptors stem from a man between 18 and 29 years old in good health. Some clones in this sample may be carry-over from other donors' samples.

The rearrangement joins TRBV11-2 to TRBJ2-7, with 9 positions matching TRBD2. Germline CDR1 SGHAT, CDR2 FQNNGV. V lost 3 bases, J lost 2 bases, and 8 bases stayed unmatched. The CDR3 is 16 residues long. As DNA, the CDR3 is TGTGCCAGCAGCTTCCCCCCGACTAGCGGTACCTACGAGCAGTACTTC. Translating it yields CASSFPPTSGTYEQYF.

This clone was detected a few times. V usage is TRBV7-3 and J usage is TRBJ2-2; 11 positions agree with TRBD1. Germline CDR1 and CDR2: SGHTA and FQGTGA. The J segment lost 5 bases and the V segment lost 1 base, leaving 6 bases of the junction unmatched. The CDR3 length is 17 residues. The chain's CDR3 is CASSLNPDRGRTGELFF. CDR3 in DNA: TGTGCCAGCAGCTTAAACCCGGACAGGGGGCGTACCGGGGAGCTGTTTTTT.

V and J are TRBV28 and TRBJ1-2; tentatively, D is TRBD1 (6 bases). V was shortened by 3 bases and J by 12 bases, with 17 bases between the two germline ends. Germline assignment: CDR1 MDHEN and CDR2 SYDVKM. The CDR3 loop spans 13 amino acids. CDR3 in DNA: TGTGCCAGCAGTTTGGGGGGCGGGGCGAGAAACACCTTC. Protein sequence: CASSLGGGARNTF.

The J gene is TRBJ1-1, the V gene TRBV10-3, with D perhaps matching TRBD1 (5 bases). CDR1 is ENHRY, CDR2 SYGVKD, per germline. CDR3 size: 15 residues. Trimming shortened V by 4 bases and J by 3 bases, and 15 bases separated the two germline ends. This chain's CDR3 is CAISGARVLDTEAFF. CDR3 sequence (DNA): TGTGCCATCAGTGGTGCCAGGGTTCTGGACACTGAAGCTTTCTTT.

CDR3 residues: CASSSLIAGGGTDTQYF. Written as DNA, the CDR3 is TGTGCCAGCAGTTCCTTGATAGCGGGAGGGGGAACAGATACGCAGTATTTT. This chain joins TRBV28 and TRBJ2-3; TRBD2 aligns across 11 bases. The CDR3 consists of 17 residues. The junction had 9 bases not matched to a gene; V was cut back by 4 bases and J by 3 bases. Germline-derived CDR1 and CDR2 are MDHEN and SYDVKM.

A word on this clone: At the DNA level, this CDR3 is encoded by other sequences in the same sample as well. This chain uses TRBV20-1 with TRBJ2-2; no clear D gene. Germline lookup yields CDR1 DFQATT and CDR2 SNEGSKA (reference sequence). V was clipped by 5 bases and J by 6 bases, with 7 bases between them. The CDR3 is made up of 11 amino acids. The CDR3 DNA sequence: TGCAGTGCTCGGAAGCCCGGGGAGCTGTTTTTT. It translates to CSARKPGELFF.